This TCR beta chain was sequenced for a study of cytomegalovirus exposure and HLA in healthy donors. Primers for the PCR totalled 60 Vbeta and 13 Jbeta. Assay used: immunoSEQ multiplex PCR; TCRdb lists only in-frame clones, some missing. Among some 85,000 clones, over 60% were seen once, and the ten largest hold more than 3.5%. Notes on the study in general: The dataset shows that most TCR sequences were rare, while some public TCRs occurred in many donors. When analyzed later, a missense DCLRE1C variant was found to be linked to TCR beta V- and J-gene trimming.

Remarks on this clone: What it recognizes is unknown.

The receptor comes from a man aged 30 to 39 in good health and CMV-seronegative. Sequenced material: PBMCs.

In DNA form, the CDR3 reads TGTGCCATCAGTGAGTCGGTCCCGACAGGGAGGAAGAGCTCCTATAATTCACCCCTCCACTTT. Its protein is CAISESVPTGRKSSYNSPLHF. The V call is TRBV10-3, the J call TRBJ1-6; 7 nucleotides align to TRBD1. CDR1 is ENHRY, CDR2 SYGVKD, per germline. V shed 0 bases, J shed 0 bases, and the junction held 14 bases outside the gene matches. The CDR3 contains 21 residues.